This T cell receptor (beta chain) was obtained from a study of T cells in Graves' hyperthyroidism and ophthalmopathy. Remarks on this clonotype: Antigen unknown.

The study's findings and limits: Most expanded thyroid clonotypes above 0.001 recurred in blood.

The source material, RNA transcripts, was used to amplify TCR beta CDR3 regions. When the TCR CDR3 underwent first-round RT-PCR, the HTBI primer set was used. Using its own MiXCR run on the multiplex PCR reads, TCRdb lists one record per CDR3 protein. The profile shows around 540,000 distinct CDR3 sequences, 15% to 20% of them singletons. This CDR3 spans 14 amino acids. In germline, CDR1 is LGHDT, CDR2 YNNKEL (reference sequence). Trimming shortened V by 3 bases and J by 2 bases, and 10 bases separated the two germline ends. The sequenced sample was blood. The source of this sequence is a woman aged 25 to 39 with Graves' ophthalmopathy. The V and J genes are TRBV3-1 and TRBJ2-5; a weak D match, TRBD1 (6 bases). This CDR3 reads CASSQDSYQETQYF. CDR3 coding DNA: TGTGCCAGCAGCCAGGACAGTTATCAAGAGACCCAGTACTTC.